This entry lists 20 T cell receptor beta chains sequenced from one sample in a study of metastatic and nonmetastatic thyroid tumors. Ahead of thyroid surgery, no patient had received treatment of any kind. TCRdb re-called clones via MiXCR from the PCR reads. The sample has approximately 31,000 clones; just under 30% are singletons. Sequencing was carried out using blood. The receptors were gathered from a female donor with papillary thyroid cancer or a benign thyroid nodule (not recorded which). Some clones in this sample may be carry-over from other donors' samples.

This clone has a single count. The junction differs from germline at one of its ends, possibly a read error. V and J are TRBV7-3 and TRBJ2-1; 9 bases match TRBD2. From germline, CDR1 is SGHTA and CDR2 FQGTGA. CDR3 length: 15 amino acids. CDR3 coding DNA: TGTGCCAGCAGCTTGGCGGGAGGGCTTAGCGATGAGCAGCTCTTC. Translation: CASSLAGGLSDEQLF. The full variable domain, completed using reference TRBV7-3 and TRBJ2-1, is GAGVSQTPSNKVTEKGKYVELRCDPISGHTALYWYRQSLGQGPEFLIYFQGTGAADDSGLPNDRFFAVRPEGSVSTLKIQRTERGDSAVYLCASSLAGGLSDEQLFGPGTRLTVL.

The J gene is TRBJ2-3, the V gene TRBV28; D may be TRBD2 (6 bases). The CDR3 covers 15 residues. V was cut by 3 bases and J by 3 bases, with 13 bases left in between. Germline assignment: CDR1 MDHEN and CDR2 SYDVKM. CDR3 amino acids: CASSFGTGVTDTQYF. In DNA form, the CDR3 reads TGTGCCAGCAGTTTTGGGACGGGAGTAACAGATACGCAGTATTTT.

This clone was recorded at least ten times. This chain joins TRBV9 and TRBJ2-3; TRBD2 aligns across 9 bases. The CDR3 is 16 amino acids. Looked up from germline, CDR1 is SGDLS and CDR2 is YYNGEE. V was pared by 5 bases and J by 2 bases, with 9 bases of the junction left unmatched. Here the CDR3 DNA reads TGTGCCAGCAGTACTGGACTAGCGCCAAACACAGATACGCAGTATTTT. This encodes CASSTGLAPNTDTQYF.

The chain recombines TRBV5-1 with TRBJ2-7; D possibly uses TRBD1 or TRBD2 (5 bases each). Trimming removed 6 bases from V and 1 base from J, with 26 bases in between. There are 18 residues in the CDR3. CDR1 and CDR2 (germline): SGHRS, YFSETQ. The CDR3 is CASTSASGGGYTSYEQYF. The CDR3 bases are TGCGCCAGCACCAGTGCCTCGGGTGGGGGTTATACATCCTACGAGCAGTACTTC.

V is TRBV6-1 and J is TRBJ1-2; TRBD1 agrees at 7 bases. Germline V gene sequence: CDR1 MNHNS, CDR2 SASEGT. V gave up 7 bases and J gave up 7 bases; unmatched junction bases: 9. There are 13 residues in the CDR3. CDR3 DNA sequence: TGTGCCAGCACCAACCAGGGGGTCGCTGGCTACACCTTC. Translated: CASTNQGVAGYTF.

The chain has TRBV7-8 and TRBJ2-7; possible D gene TRBD2, 5 bases. Germline loops: CDR1 SGHVS, CDR2 FQNEAQ. CDR3 length equals 14 residues. V was trimmed by 5 bases and J by 2 bases, leaving 13 bases between them. Written as DNA, the CDR3 is TGTGCCAGCAGCCCGACCGGGATTGCCTACGAGCAGTACTTC. Amino acid sequence: CASSPTGIAYEQYF.

CDR3: CASILAGAGYEQYF. DNA of the CDR3: TGTGCCAGCATCTTGGCGGGAGCCGGCTACGAGCAGTACTTC. The chain is built from TRBV11-2 and TRBJ2-7; 7 nucleotides agree with TRBD2. The germline CDR1 and CDR2 sequences are SGHAT and FQNNGV. The CDR3 has 14 amino acids. Germline trimming cut 7 bases from V and 3 bases from J; bases unmatched to any gene: 9.

This clone was detected a few times. The CDR3 protein is CASNEGPGRYEQYF. The CDR3 DNA reads as TGCGCCAGCAACGAGGGACCCGGACGCTACGAGCAGTACTTC. This chain links TRBV5-1 with TRBJ2-7, with D perhaps matching TRBD1 or TRBD2 (5 bases each). Trimming stripped 6 bases from V and 3 bases from J, with 16 bases between. CDR3 length: 14 residues. CDR1 is SGHRS, CDR2 YFSETQ, per germline.

By sample fraction, this clone is medium-sized. The V gene is TRBV6-1, the J gene TRBJ1-2, with a weak D call TRBD1 (6 bases). Trimming removed 7 bases at V and 7 bases at J, with 19 bases between. This CDR3 contains 14 residues. Germline lookup yields CDR1 MNHNS and CDR2 SASEGT. CDR3 sequence (DNA): TGTGCCAGCACCCCGATGGGGGGGCGCATTGGCTACACCTTC. Its translation: CASTPMGGRIGYTF.

At least ten counts were recorded for this clone. The chain links TRBV29-1 to TRBJ2-1; 11 bases are shared with TRBD1. CDR3 length equals 14 residues. Germline trimming cut 2 bases from V and 9 bases from J; bases unmatched to any gene: 6. Germline V lookup: CDR1 SQVTM, CDR2 ANQGSEA. The CDR3 DNA reads as TGCAGCGTTGAACCGGGACAGGGGGTAGGTGAGCAGTTCTTC. It codes for CSVEPGQGVGEQFF.

The V gene is TRBV6-1, the J gene TRBJ2-3; 11 positions match TRBD2. Germline V gene lookup returns CDR1 MNHNS and CDR2 SASEGT. The J segment lost 2 bases and the V segment lost 4 bases, leaving 2 bases of the junction unmatched. This CDR3 region has 15 residues. This chain's CDR3 is CASSVLAGATDTQYF. Written as DNA, the CDR3 is TGTGCCAGCAGTGTACTAGCGGGGGCCACAGATACGCAGTATTTT.

The sample holds a few counts of this clone. This chain links TRBV6-5 with TRBJ2-7, with unresolved D. Trimming stripped 0 bases from V and 6 bases from J, with 15 bases between. The CDR3 totals 15 residues. The germline V gene encodes CDR1 MNHEY and CDR2 SVGAGI. The chain's CDR3 is CASSYSVLSRAEQYF. For the CDR3, the DNA is TGTGCCAGCAGTTACTCGGTATTGTCCCGTGCCGAGCAGTACTTC.

This chain's CDR3 is CSALPSLTSGITDTQYF. In DNA, the CDR3 is TGCAGTGCCCTACCCAGTTTGACTAGCGGGATCACAGATACGCAGTATTTT. V usage is TRBV20-1 and J usage is TRBJ2-3; 11 bases match TRBD2. V was clipped by 6 bases and J by 2 bases; unmatched bases: 13. This CDR3 spans 17 amino acids. Germline V gene data show CDR1 as DFQATT and CDR2 as SNEGSKA (reference sequence).

The table lists this clone with a few counts. The chain employs TRBV11-2 and TRBJ1-2, with D maybe TRBD1 (6 bases). Per germline, CDR1 SGHAT and CDR2 FQNNGV. The CDR3 is 15 residues long. Trimming left V 0 bases short and J 2 bases short, with 10 bases between. CDR3 sequence: CASSLEAGTNYGYTF. Written as DNA, the CDR3 is TGTGCCAGCAGCTTAGAAGCGGGGACAAACTATGGCTACACCTTC.

This clone was observed at least ten times. J is TRBJ2-2 and V is TRBV5-5, with TRBD1 as a possible D gene (6 bases). CDR1 and CDR2 from the germline V gene are SGHKS and YYEKEE (reference sequence). V lost 5 bases and J 5 bases, leaving 10 bases between the germline ends. The CDR3 is made up of 13 amino acids. The CDR3 region has the DNA TGTGCCAGCAGAATCACAGGGACCGGGGAGCTGTTTTTT. This translates into CASRITGTGELFF.

This clone showed up many times. The chain has TRBV11-1 and TRBJ2-5; 8 nucleotides align to TRBD2. The V and J ends lost 1 base and 2 bases, in that order; junction bases with no gene match: 3. The germline gives CDR1 SGHAT, CDR2 FQDESV (reference sequence). The CDR3 is 15 residues long. This CDR3 reads CASSLGLASQETQYF. The CDR3 coding sequence is TGTGCCAGCAGCTTAGGACTAGCGAGTCAAGAGACCCAGTACTTC.

The rearrangement joins TRBV6-4 to TRBJ1-2, with D perhaps TRBD1 (5 bases). This CDR3 region has 15 residues. The germline gives CDR1 MRHNA, CDR2 SNTAGT. The germline V and J ends were trimmed by 8 bases and 7 bases, with 23 bases remaining between them. The DNA of the CDR3 is TGTGCCAGCTGTGCCTTTTGGGACCTCGGGGGTGGCTACACCTTC. This codes for CASCAFWDLGGGYTF.

This clone was seen a handful of times. A much larger clone differs from this one at a single base, so this may be a read error. The CDR3 DNA reads TGTGCCAGCAGCCAATTCGGGGGAACAGAGACCCAGTACTTC. The encoded protein is CASSQFGGTETQYF. The V and J genes are TRBV14 and TRBJ2-5; possibly TRBD2 for D (6 bases). Germline CDR1 SGHDN, CDR2 FVKESK. Trimming stripped 2 bases from V and 4 bases from J, with 11 bases between. The CDR3 runs to 14 residues.

As regards this clone: Relative to the germline gene, one junction end is altered; a read error may explain this. This sequence joins TRBV4-1 and TRBJ2-7; 7 bases are shared with TRBD1. The germline CDR1 and CDR2 sequences are MGHRA and YSYEKL. The CDR3 runs 13 residues. The CDR3 loop reads CASSEDRAYEQYF. CDR3 DNA sequence: TGCGCCAGCAGCGAAGACAGGGCCTACGAGCAGTACTTC.

The chain has TRBV5-1 and TRBJ2-1; D is undetermined. CDR1 is SGHRS and CDR2 is YFSETQ in the germline V gene. CDR3 length equals 13 residues. Trimming took 1 base from V and 4 from J, leaving 6 bases between them. CDR3 amino acids: CASSLSLYNEQFF. In DNA form, the CDR3 reads TGCGCCAGCAGCTTGTCACTTTACAATGAGCAGTTCTTC.